This T cell receptor (beta chain) was retrieved from a study of Ad26.COV2.S vaccination and SARS-CoV-2 variants. Per germline, CDR1 LGHNA and CDR2 YSLEER. CDR3 length: 16 residues. Trimming took 3 bases from V and 4 from J; bases not matched to a gene: 9. Sample treatment: roughly 18 received Ad26.COV2.S at low or high dose, single or two shots; 5 received placebo; per-sample allocation not given. Day 63 following the first vaccine or placebo injection was when the samples were taken. Repertoires were generated with immunoSEQ multiplex PCR, while TCRdb's copy carries only in-frame clones and drops some. The top ten hold more than 1.5% of the sample, which has under 500,000 clones, about nine tenths seen once. This clone was observed a few times.

This TCR derives from a person between 18 and 65 years old who received the Ad26.COV2.S COVID-19 vaccine or a placebo. The sample consisted of peripheral blood, taken in a trial of Ad26.COV2.S vaccine versus placebo. The rearrangement links TRBV4-3 to TRBJ1-3; the match to TRBD1 covers 7 bases. As DNA, the CDR3 is TGCGCCAGCAGCCAGACCGGGACAGCATACGGAAACACCATATATTTT. As protein: CASSQTGTAYGNTIYF.